This T cell receptor beta chain was identified during a study of blood T cell repertoires in COVID-19. CDR3 length: 14 amino acids. Trimming stripped 4 bases from V and 3 bases from J, with 12 bases between. The assay was immunoSEQ multiplex PCR, and TCRdb's table has in-frame clones only and misses some. The sample has some 240,000 clones, around 85% seen once. Cohort placement rested on clinical history that participants reported themselves. The sequence derives from a woman aged 40-49 years with acute COVID-19. The chain links TRBV23-1 to TRBJ1-2, with a tentative D call TRBD1 (5 bases). TRBV23-1 is treated as an ORF (open reading frame) with a function not yet certain. The sequencing input was PBMCs or T cells enriched from blood (not recorded which). The CDR3 sequence is CASSPSDTHYGYTF. In DNA form, the CDR3 reads TGCGCCAGCAGTCCCTCGGACACCCACTATGGCTACACCTTC.